One sample yielded the 18 T cell receptor beta chains listed below, sequenced in a study of shared clonotypes between healthy human individuals. Sequencing was performed with immunoSEQ multiplex PCR; in TCRdb, only in-frame clones are kept and a portion is missing. The profile shows more than 550,000 clones, around 91% of them singletons. The source material was memory CD8+ T cells from PBMCs. Sample subset: CD45RO+ cells pooled with CCR7-negative TemRA cells. These receptors were collected from a man in his late teens or twenties in good health. Some clones in this sample may be carry-over from other donors' samples.

The chain recombines TRBV9 with TRBJ2-1; D is perhaps TRBD2 (5 bases). CDR1 and CDR2 (germline): SGDLS, YYNGEE. Deletions cut 0 bases from V and 10 bases from J, with 17 bases between. The CDR3 totals 15 residues. Written as DNA, the CDR3 is TGTGCCAGCAGCGTAGAGGGCCAGCGGCGCGGGGAGCAGTTCTTC. This translates into CASSVEGQRRGEQFF. The variable domain in full, with the rest retrieved from reference TRBV9 and TRBJ2-1, is DSGVTQTPKHLITATGQRVTLRCSPRSGDLSVYWYQQSLDQGLQFLIQYYNGEERAKGNILERFSAQQFPDLHSELNLSSLELGDSALYFCASSVEGQRRGEQFFGPGTRLTVL.

The chain carries TRBV28 and TRBJ1-4, with D possibly matching TRBD1 (5 bases). The CDR3 spans 16 residues. V was shortened by 3 bases and J by 4 bases, with 15 bases between the two germline ends. Germline CDR1 MDHEN, CDR2 SYDVKM. The CDR3 here is CASSLGDLGFNEKLFF. The DNA of the CDR3 is TGTGCCAGCAGTTTGGGGGACCTCGGCTTTAATGAAAAACTGTTTTTT. Filled out from reference TRBV28 and TRBJ1-4, the complete variable domain reads DVKVTQSSRYLVKRTGEKVFLECVQDMDHENMFWYRQDPGLGLRLIYFSYDVKMKEKGDIPEGYSVSREKKERFSLILESASTNQTSMYLCASSLGDLGFNEKLFFGSGTQLSVL.

This rearrangement joins TRBV7-8 to TRBJ1-2; no firm D call. CDR1 is SGHVS, CDR2 FQNEAQ, per germline. There are 15 residues in the CDR3. Trimming removed 5 bases at V and 1 base at J, with 14 bases between. CDR3 residues: CASSRIRPDNYGYTF. The CDR3 region has the DNA TGTGCCAGCAGCCGGATACGACCTGATAACTATGGCTACACCTTC.

The chain has TRBV18 and TRBJ2-7; weak D call: TRBD2 (5 bases). The CDR3 has 13 residues. Germline V gene lookup returns CDR1 KGHSH and CDR2 LQKENI. Trimming pared 3 bases from V and 0 bases from J, leaving 6 bases between. The CDR3 DNA reads TGTGCCAGCTCACCTCGGGGCTCCTACGAGCAGTACTTC. It codes for CASSPRGSYEQYF. The whole variable domain, filled in from reference TRBV18 and TRBJ2-7, reads NAGVMQNPRHLVRRRGQEARLRCSPMKGHSHVYWYRQLPEEGLKFMVYLQKENIIDESGMPKERFSAEFPKEGPSILRIQQVVRGDSAAYFCASSPRGSYEQYFGPGTRLTVT.

CDR3 region: CATSRGPGTNTGELFF. CDR3 nucleotide sequence: TGTGCCACCAGCAGAGGGCCCGGGACCAACACCGGGGAGCTGTTTTTT. The chain links TRBV15 to TRBJ2-2; D is possibly TRBD1 or TRBD2 (5 bases each). From germline, CDR1 is LNHNV and CDR2 YYDKDF (reference sequence). There are 16 residues in the CDR3. V was shortened by 1 base and J by 2 bases, with 11 bases between the two germline ends.

The V and J genes are TRBV28 and TRBJ2-3; no definite D call. The CDR3 spans 18 residues. Trimming left V 6 bases short and J 0 bases short, with 22 bases between. Per the germline V gene, CDR1 is MDHEN and CDR2 is SYDVKM. CDR3 nucleotides: TGTGCCAGCAGAGAAAGGGATCCGGCCCTTTCAAGCACAGATACGCAGTATTTT. Amino acid sequence: CASRERDPALSSTDTQYF. The whole variable domain, remainder taken from reference TRBV28 and TRBJ2-3, is DVKVTQSSRYLVKRTGEKVFLECVQDMDHENMFWYRQDPGLGLRLIYFSYDVKMKEKGDIPEGYSVSREKKERFSLILESASTNQTSMYLCASRERDPALSSTDTQYFGPGTRLTVL.

The sample holds one count of this clone. This rearrangement joins TRBV7-9 to TRBJ2-2; the D is unclear. Germline loops: CDR1 SEHNR, CDR2 FQNEAQ (reference sequence). The CDR3 is 15 residues long. The V end lost 5 bases, the J end lost 4 bases, and 14 bases lay between the germline ends. CDR3 protein: CASSPLHLSTGELFF. CDR3 in DNA: TGTGCCAGCAGCCCCCTACACCTTTCCACCGGGGAGCTGTTTTTT.

This chain connects TRBV6-5 to TRBJ1-2; D is possibly TRBD1 (5 bases). Trimming cost V 4 bases and J 8 bases, with 17 bases left between them. Germline values: CDR1 MNHEY, CDR2 SVGAGI. This CDR3 is built from 14 residues. The chain's CDR3 is CASSFQGALWGYTF. The CDR3 DNA sequence: TGTGCCAGCAGTTTTCAGGGTGCTCTATGGGGCTACACCTTC.

The chain has TRBV9 and TRBJ2-1; D gene unclear. The V gene lost 3 bases and the J gene lost 7 bases, with 8 bases spanning the gap. Germline CDR1 reads SGDLS; CDR2 reads YYNGEE. The CDR3 extends over 12 amino acids. The CDR3 nucleotides are TGTGCCAGCAGCGGCCGCCTGAATGAGCAGTTCTTC. Encoded protein: CASSGRLNEQFF. Full variable domain (missing parts from reference TRBV9 and TRBJ2-1): DSGVTQTPKHLITATGQRVTLRCSPRSGDLSVYWYQQSLDQGLQFLIQYYNGEERAKGNILERFSAQQFPDLHSELNLSSLELGDSALYFCASSGRLNEQFFGPGTRLTVL.

The chain couples TRBV6-6 to TRBJ2-7; 8 bases are a match to TRBD1. Germline CDR1 MNHNY, CDR2 SVGAGI (reference sequence). V gave up 4 bases and J gave up 2 bases; unmatched junction bases: 7. The CDR3 length is 15 residues. CDR3 sequence reads: CASSFPGQETYEQYF. DNA for the CDR3: TGTGCCAGCAGTTTCCCGGGACAGGAGACCTACGAGCAGTACTTC.

For this clone: The junction departs from the called germline gene at one end, perhaps through a read error. The chain uses TRBV4-3 and TRBJ1-1; possible D gene TRBD1, 6 bases. Germline CDR1 reads LGHNA; CDR2 reads YSLEER. The CDR3 loop spans 14 amino acids. The CDR3 sequence is CVSSQGRFYTEAFF. CDR3 in DNA: TGCGTCAGCAGCCAGGGGAGATTTTACACTGAAGCTTTCTTT.

The chain has TRBV29-1 and TRBJ2-2; TRBD1 matches at 11 bases. The CDR3 is made up of 13 amino acids. The germline V gene has CDR1 SQVTM and CDR2 ANQGSEA. V lost 7 bases and J lost 7; bases outside the gene matches: 5. The CDR3 DNA reads TGCAGCGGGACAGGGGGCTGGGGCGGGGAGCTGTTTTTT. Protein product: CSGTGGWGGELFF.

The chain employs TRBV29-1 and TRBJ1-5; 8 bases match TRBD1. This CDR3 comprises 13 residues. CDR1 SQVTM and CDR2 ANQGSEA come from the germline V gene. Unmatched junction bases numbered 3, after V lost 5 bases and J lost 3 bases. The CDR3 DNA sequence: TGCAGCGTTATGACAGGGGACAATCAGCCCCAGCATTTT. It is translated as CSVMTGDNQPQHF.

The chain recombines TRBV6-1 with TRBJ2-7, with 9 bases aligning to TRBD1. Germline CDR1 is MNHNS and CDR2 is SASEGT. The junction had 5 bases not matched to a gene; V was cut back by 6 bases and J by 2 bases. This CDR3 has 14 amino acids. CDR3 in DNA: TGTGCCAGCAGAGCCGGGACAGGGACCTACGAGCAGTACTTC. Residues: CASRAGTGTYEQYF.

The chain has TRBV15 and TRBJ2-1; no clear D. Trimming pared 0 bases from V and 1 base from J, leaving 13 bases between. The CDR3 consists of 17 residues. From germline, CDR1 is LNHNV and CDR2 YYDKDF (reference sequence). CDR3 DNA sequence: TGTGCCACCAGCAGAGATCGGCCTACGGCTTCCTACAATGAGCAGTTCTTC. This encodes CATSRDRPTASYNEQFF.

This clone was counted once. CDR3 DNA: TGTGCCAGCAGCATCCACCACCGGGGCACAGATACGCAGTATTTT. Translating gives CASSIHHRGTDTQYF. The rearrangement joins TRBV9 to TRBJ2-3; D is ambiguous. The CDR3 consists of 15 residues. Trimming removed 4 bases at V and 1 base at J, with 13 bases between. CDR1 and CDR2 from the germline V gene are SGDLS and YYNGEE. Based on the CDR3 plus reference TRBV9 and TRBJ2-3, the full variable domain is DSGVTQTPKHLITATGQRVTLRCSPRSGDLSVYWYQQSLDQGLQFLIQYYNGEERAKGNILERFSAQQFPDLHSELNLSSLELGDSALYFCASSIHHRGTDTQYFGPGTRLTVL.

The V call is TRBV11-2, the J call TRBJ2-7; the D gene is possibly TRBD2 (6 bases). This CDR3 comprises 15 residues. The germline CDR1 and CDR2 sequences are SGHAT and FQNNGV. The V gene lost 5 bases and the J gene lost 2 bases, with 16 bases spanning the gap. CDR3 coding DNA: TGTGCCAGCAGCCCCTGGAGCGGGCCCGCCTACGAGCAGTACTTC. It codes for CASSPWSGPAYEQYF.

The chain couples TRBV6-5 to TRBJ2-7; perhaps TRBD2 as D (5 bases). From germline, CDR1 is MNHEY and CDR2 SVGAGI. The CDR3 covers 14 residues. V lost 6 bases to trimming and J lost 3 bases, with 15 bases between them. The CDR3 region has the DNA TGTGCCAGCAGCCTATCCAAGAGCGGCTACGAGCAGTACTTC. The encoded protein is CASSLSKSGYEQYF.